What follows describes a single T cell receptor (beta chain). This sample is drawn from a study of CD8+CD57+ T cells in acquired aplastic anemia. The germline CDR1 and CDR2 sequences are ENHRY and SYGVKD. The CDR3 loop spans 14 amino acids. Trimming removed 4 bases from V and 2 bases from J; junction bases left unmatched: 5. TCR beta VDJ combinations and CDR3 sequences were profiled from genomic DNA. Each CDR3 protein gets one entry after TCRdb re-called the reads with MiXCR. Of some 170,000 distinct CDR3 sequences listed, around 48% were seen once; the top ten hold about 1%. Individuals selected for sequencing had exhibited CD8+CD57+ cell expansion on flow cytometry.

The sequence was collected from a human donor with aplastic anemia. The chain has TRBV10-3 and TRBJ2-7, with 7 bases that match TRBD1. Sequences were obtained from sorted CD4+, CD8+, or CD8+CD57+ T cells (not recorded which) from PBMCs. Written as DNA, the CDR3 is TGTGCCATCAGTGTTACGGGACAGACCTACGAGCAGTACTTC. The encoded protein is CAISVTGQTYEQYF.